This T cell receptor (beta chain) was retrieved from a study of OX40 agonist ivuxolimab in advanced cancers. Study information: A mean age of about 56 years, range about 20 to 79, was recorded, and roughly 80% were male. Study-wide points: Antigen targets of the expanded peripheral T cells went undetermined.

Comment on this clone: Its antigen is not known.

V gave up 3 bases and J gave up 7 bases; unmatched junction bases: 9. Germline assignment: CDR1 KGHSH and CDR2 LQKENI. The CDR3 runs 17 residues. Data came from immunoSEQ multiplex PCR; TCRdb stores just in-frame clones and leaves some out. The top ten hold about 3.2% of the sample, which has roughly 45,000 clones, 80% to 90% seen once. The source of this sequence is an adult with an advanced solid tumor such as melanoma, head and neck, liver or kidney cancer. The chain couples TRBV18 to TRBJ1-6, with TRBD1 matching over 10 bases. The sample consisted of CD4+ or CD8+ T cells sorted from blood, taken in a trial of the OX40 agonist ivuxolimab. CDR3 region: CASSPPSGTGVNSPLHF. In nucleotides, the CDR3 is TGTGCCAGCTCACCCCCCTCTGGGACAGGGGTGAATTCACCCCTCCACTTT.